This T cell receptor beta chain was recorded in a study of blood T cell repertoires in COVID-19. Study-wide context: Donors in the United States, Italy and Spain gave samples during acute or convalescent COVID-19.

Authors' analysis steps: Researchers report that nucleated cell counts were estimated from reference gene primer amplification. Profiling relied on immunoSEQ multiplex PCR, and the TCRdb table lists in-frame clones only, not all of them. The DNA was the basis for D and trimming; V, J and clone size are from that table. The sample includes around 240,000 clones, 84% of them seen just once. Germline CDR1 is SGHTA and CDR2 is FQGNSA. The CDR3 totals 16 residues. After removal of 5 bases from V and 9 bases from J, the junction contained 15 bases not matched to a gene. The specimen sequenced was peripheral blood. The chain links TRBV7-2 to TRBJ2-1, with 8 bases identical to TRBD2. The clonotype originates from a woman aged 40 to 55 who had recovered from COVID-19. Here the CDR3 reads CASSPYRLPGGPEQFF. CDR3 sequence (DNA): TGTGCCAGCAGCCCCTACCGATTACCGGGGGGGCCTGAGCAGTTCTTC.